Listed below are T cell receptor beta chains from one sample, sequenced in a study of cytomegalovirus exposure and HLA in healthy donors. Assay: immunoSEQ multiplex PCR; the TCRdb copy retains only in-frame clones and omits some. Of about 83,000 clones in the sample, about 81% were seen once. The source material was PBMCs. Receptors originate from a man aged 55-75 years in good health and CMV-seronegative. CDR3s include the opening cysteine and the closing phenylalanine or tryptophan. D genes are given only for firm matches. Where a row states a size, it is once, few, many or the class of an expanded clone; other rows omit it.

clone_size: NA; d_call: TRBD2; j_call: TRBJ2-1; v_call: TRBV7-9; cdr3_nt: TGTGCCAGCAGCTGGGAGGGAATGGGGCGGGGAGTCAATGAGCAGTTCTTC; cdr3_aa: CASSWEGMGRGVNEQFF
clone_size: NA; d_call: NA; j_call: TRBJ2-5; v_call: TRBV14; cdr3_nt: TGTGCCAGCAGCCAAGATGGGCCTGGGTCGAGGACCCAGTACTTC; cdr3_aa: CASSQDGPGSRTQYF
clone_size: NA; d_call: NA; j_call: TRBJ1-3; v_call: TRBV27; cdr3_nt: TGTGCCAGCAGTTTTACAGGGACGAGTGGAAACACCATATATTTT; cdr3_aa: CASSFTGTSGNTIYF
clone_size: NA; d_call: TRBD1; j_call: TRBJ1-4; v_call: TRBV7-8; cdr3_nt: TGTGCCAGCAGCCCAGGGGGCTCGGTTGAAAAACTGTTTTTT; cdr3_aa: CASSPGGSVEKLFF
clone_size: once; d_call: TRBD1; j_call: TRBJ2-2; v_call: TRBV7-7; cdr3_nt: TGTGCCAGCAGTTTCGACAGGGTCGGGGAGCTGTTTTTT; cdr3_aa: CASSFDRVGELFF
clone_size: NA; d_call: TRBD1; j_call: TRBJ1-1; v_call: TRBV7-2; cdr3_nt: TGTGCCAGCAGCCTACAGGGGAGGACTGAAGCTTTCTTT; cdr3_aa: CASSLQGRTEAFF
clone_size: NA; d_call: TRBD1; j_call: TRBJ2-5; v_call: TRBV18; cdr3_nt: TGTGCCAGCTCACCATGGGACAGGGTTGGGGAGACCCAGTACTTC; cdr3_aa: CASSPWDRVGETQYF
clone_size: once; d_call: NA; j_call: TRBJ2-3; v_call: TRBV9; cdr3_nt: TGTGCCAGCAGCCGAGGGGGGGGCCCAGATACGCAGTATTTT; cdr3_aa: CASSRGGGPDTQYF
clone_size: NA; d_call: NA; j_call: TRBJ2-1; v_call: TRBV4-1; cdr3_nt: TGCGCCAGCAGCCCCCTAGGGGTCTCCTCCTACAATGAGCAGTTCTTC; cdr3_aa: CASSPLGVSSYNEQFF
clone_size: NA; d_call: NA; j_call: TRBJ2-7; v_call: TRBV14; cdr3_nt: TGTGCCAGCAGCCAAAGTGGGGGGACCTTTGAGTACTTC; cdr3_aa: CASSQSGGTFEYF
clone_size: NA; d_call: TRBD1; j_call: TRBJ2-1; v_call: TRBV11-2; cdr3_nt: TGTGCCAGCAGCTTAGCACAGGGGGTCTCGAATGAGCAGTTCTTC; cdr3_aa: CASSLAQGVSNEQFF
clone_size: once; d_call: NA; j_call: TRBJ1-1; v_call: TRBV7-9; cdr3_nt: TGTTCCAGCAGCTTCGGGGGCACTGAAGCTTTCTTT; cdr3_aa: CSSSFGGTEAFF
clone_size: few; d_call: NA; j_call: TRBJ1-1; v_call: TRBV5-1; cdr3_nt: TGCGCCAGCAGCCTCACCCTAGCGGGCTCCCCTGAAGCTTTCTTT; cdr3_aa: CASSLTLAGSPEAFF
clone_size: NA; d_call: NA; j_call: TRBJ1-1; v_call: TRBV7-9; cdr3_nt: TGTGCCAGCAGCTTAGGGACAGAAAACACTGAAGCTTTCTTT; cdr3_aa: CASSLGTENTEAFF
clone_size: NA; d_call: TRBD1; j_call: TRBJ2-3; v_call: TRBV4-1; cdr3_nt: TGCGCCAGCAGCCAAGCCCCGACAGGGTGGGATACGCAGTATTTT; cdr3_aa: CASSQAPTGWDTQYF
clone_size: NA; d_call: TRBD1; j_call: TRBJ1-1; v_call: TRBV19; cdr3_nt: TGTGCCAGTAGAACAACCGGGACAGCGAACACTGAAGCTTTCTTT; cdr3_aa: CASRTTGTANTEAFF
clone_size: NA; d_call: TRBD2; j_call: TRBJ2-7; v_call: TRBV7-2; cdr3_nt: TGTGCCAGCACCAACGCCCTACTAGCGGGGGGCGGGTACGAGCAGTACTTC; cdr3_aa: CASTNALLAGGGYEQYF
clone_size: NA; d_call: NA; j_call: TRBJ1-2; v_call: TRBV11-2; cdr3_nt: TGTGCCAGCAGCCCTCAACCCGGACAGTGGGTCGGCTACACCTTC; cdr3_aa: CASSPQPGQWVGYTF
clone_size: NA; d_call: TRBD1; j_call: TRBJ2-1; v_call: TRBV4-1; cdr3_nt: TGCGCCAGCAGCCAAGAACCGGGACAGGGGGCGAGGTCCTACAATGAGCAGTTCTTC; cdr3_aa: CASSQEPGQGARSYNEQFF
clone_size: few; d_call: NA; j_call: TRBJ1-1; v_call: TRBV6-6; cdr3_nt: TGTGCCAGCAGTTACTCAGGGGATCTGAACACTGAAGCTTTCTTT; cdr3_aa: CASSYSGDLNTEAFF
clone_size: NA; d_call: NA; j_call: TRBJ2-1; v_call: TRBV7-9; cdr3_nt: TGTGCCAGCAGGGGCCCAAATTTTGAGTTCTTC; cdr3_aa: CASRGPNFEFF
clone_size: once; d_call: NA; j_call: TRBJ1-1; v_call: TRBV27; cdr3_nt: TGTGCCAGCAGTTTATCAATAGGGGCTGAAGCTTTCTTT; cdr3_aa: CASSLSIGAEAFF
clone_size: few; d_call: TRBD2; j_call: TRBJ2-1; v_call: TRBV4-1; cdr3_nt: TGCGCCAGCAGCCCCATTAGGGGCGGGGGGCACAATGAGCAGTTCTTC; cdr3_aa: CASSPIRGGGHNEQFF
clone_size: once; d_call: NA; j_call: TRBJ1-6; v_call: TRBV30; cdr3_nt: TGTGCCTGGAGTGACAGGAACCTTTACTATAATTCACCCCTCCACTTT; cdr3_aa: CAWSDRNLYYNSPLHF
clone_size: NA; d_call: NA; j_call: TRBJ1-2; v_call: TRBV6-5; cdr3_nt: TGTGCCACCTCCGGGCAGACAGGACCCTATGGCTACACCTTC; cdr3_aa: CATSGQTGPYGYTF
clone_size: NA; d_call: NA; j_call: TRBJ1-2; v_call: TRBV15; cdr3_nt: TGTGCCACCAGCAGCGGCAGGCTTAACTATGGCTACACCTTC; cdr3_aa: CATSSGRLNYGYTF
clone_size: NA; d_call: NA; j_call: TRBJ1-2; v_call: TRBV6-6; cdr3_nt: TGTGCCAGCAGTTACCTCGGCAGGTTCTATGGCTACACCTTC; cdr3_aa: CASSYLGRFYGYTF
clone_size: once; d_call: NA; j_call: TRBJ1-6; v_call: TRBV2; cdr3_nt: TGTGCCAGCAGGAAACAGAGCTCCTATAATTCACCCCTCCACTTT; cdr3_aa: CASRKQSSYNSPLHF
clone_size: once; d_call: TRBD1; j_call: TRBJ2-7; v_call: TRBV19; cdr3_nt: TGTGCCAGTAGTCAGGGACAGGGCTACGAGCAGTACTTC; cdr3_aa: CASSQGQGYEQYF
clone_size: few; d_call: TRBD2; j_call: TRBJ2-3; v_call: TRBV5-1; cdr3_nt: TGCGCCAGCAGCTTGGCGGCTAGCGGGGCAGATACGCAGTATTTT; cdr3_aa: CASSLAASGADTQYF
clone_size: NA; d_call: TRBD2; j_call: TRBJ2-3; v_call: TRBV30; cdr3_nt: TGTGCCTGGACCGGACTAGCGGGCAGAGATACGCAGTATTTT; cdr3_aa: CAWTGLAGRDTQYF
clone_size: NA; d_call: NA; j_call: TRBJ2-6; v_call: TRBV19; cdr3_nt: TGTGCCAGTAGTCCCGAGGACAGTTCCTCTGGGGCCAACGTCCTGACTTTC; cdr3_aa: CASSPEDSSSGANVLTF
clone_size: NA; d_call: TRBD2; j_call: TRBJ2-3; v_call: TRBV11-2; cdr3_nt: TGTGCCAGCAGCTTAGATCGCAGCGGGGCTAGCACAGATACGCAGTATTTT; cdr3_aa: CASSLDRSGASTDTQYF
clone_size: NA; d_call: TRBD1; j_call: TRBJ2-3; v_call: TRBV2; cdr3_nt: TGTGCCAGCAGTGAAGCGCTGGTGGGACAGGGCGCAGATACGCAGTATTTT; cdr3_aa: CASSEALVGQGADTQYF
clone_size: NA; d_call: NA; j_call: TRBJ2-2; v_call: TRBV7-8; cdr3_nt: TGTGCCAGCAGTCTCACGTTGGGACTCTCCGGGGAGCTGTTTTTT; cdr3_aa: CASSLTLGLSGELFF
clone_size: NA; d_call: TRBD1; j_call: TRBJ1-4; v_call: TRBV7-3; cdr3_nt: TGTGCCAGCAGCTTAGCGCATGGGGACAGGGGCGAAAATGCAACTAATGAAAAACTGTTTTTT; cdr3_aa: CASSLAHGDRGENATNEKLFF
clone_size: NA; d_call: NA; j_call: TRBJ1-5; v_call: TRBV28; cdr3_nt: TGTGCCAGCAGTTTATTTGGGGCAGGGAATGGGCAGCCCCAGCATTTT; cdr3_aa: CASSLFGAGNGQPQHF
clone_size: NA; d_call: NA; j_call: TRBJ1-5; v_call: TRBV6-1; cdr3_nt: TGTGCCAGCAGTGCGATGGGCTTGGGTCAGCCCCAGCATTTT; cdr3_aa: CASSAMGLGQPQHF
clone_size: NA; d_call: TRBD1; j_call: TRBJ1-4; v_call: TRBV28; cdr3_nt: TGTGCCAGCAGTCTAAAATCCGGGACAGTAAAAGGTTTGGAAAAACTGTTTTTT; cdr3_aa: CASSLKSGTVKGLEKLFF
clone_size: NA; d_call: NA; j_call: TRBJ2-7; v_call: TRBV5-4; cdr3_nt: TGTGCCAGCAGCTTGACCATTGAGGGTTACGAGCAGTACTTC; cdr3_aa: CASSLTIEGYEQYF
clone_size: once; d_call: NA; j_call: TRBJ1-1; v_call: TRBV5-1; cdr3_nt: TGCGCCAGCAGCTTGGACGTAGGGGGGAACACTGAAGCTTTCTTT; cdr3_aa: CASSLDVGGNTEAFF
clone_size: once; d_call: TRBD1; j_call: TRBJ2-7; v_call: TRBV28; cdr3_nt: TGTGCCAGCCAGGGGGCGGTCTACGAGCAGTACTTC; cdr3_aa: CASQGAVYEQYF
clone_size: few; d_call: NA; j_call: TRBJ1-1; v_call: TRBV19; cdr3_nt: TGTGCCAGTAGAACGGGCACTGAAGCTTTCTTT; cdr3_aa: CASRTGTEAFF
clone_size: NA; d_call: TRBD1; j_call: TRBJ2-7; v_call: TRBV30; cdr3_nt: TGTGCCTGGAGCGTAGGGACAGGGATCTCCTACGAGCAGTACTTC; cdr3_aa: CAWSVGTGISYEQYF
clone_size: NA; d_call: TRBD2; j_call: TRBJ2-3; v_call: TRBV9; cdr3_nt: TGTGCCAGCAGCGGAGCGGGGGGGATCACAGATACGCAGTATTTT; cdr3_aa: CASSGAGGITDTQYF
clone_size: NA; d_call: NA; j_call: TRBJ1-1; v_call: TRBV7-9; cdr3_nt: TGTGCCAGCAGCCTAGTAGGGGCGCCTCTGACTGAAGCTTTCTTT; cdr3_aa: CASSLVGAPLTEAFF
clone_size: NA; d_call: TRBD2; j_call: TRBJ2-7; v_call: TRBV4-2; cdr3_nt: TGTGCCAGCAGCCAAGAAGGAGGGGCGGGGGACGAGCAGTACTTC; cdr3_aa: CASSQEGGAGDEQYF
clone_size: NA; d_call: TRBD2; j_call: TRBJ2-3; v_call: TRBV5-7; cdr3_nt: TGTGCCAGCAGCTGGCCCTCAAGCGGGGGGGTCCTCACAGATACGCAGTATTTT; cdr3_aa: CASSWPSSGGVLTDTQYF
clone_size: NA; d_call: NA; j_call: TRBJ1-5; v_call: TRBV6-5; cdr3_nt: TGTGCCAGCAGTTACTCTTCAGATAGCAATCAGCCCCAGCATTTT; cdr3_aa: CASSYSSDSNQPQHF
clone_size: NA; d_call: NA; j_call: TRBJ2-5; v_call: TRBV6-1; cdr3_nt: TGTGCCAGCACCTCGCGTCCCCAAGAGACCCAGTACTTC; cdr3_aa: CASTSRPQETQYF
clone_size: NA; d_call: NA; j_call: TRBJ2-1; v_call: TRBV30; cdr3_nt: TGTGCCTGGAGTAGTCGGGGATTCTCCTACAATGAGCAGTTCTTC; cdr3_aa: CAWSSRGFSYNEQFF
clone_size: once; d_call: TRBD1; j_call: TRBJ2-7; v_call: TRBV29-1; cdr3_nt: TGCAGCGTTGAGGGTTTGGGACAGGGAAGTCCCTACGAGCAGTACTTC; cdr3_aa: CSVEGLGQGSPYEQYF
clone_size: once; d_call: NA; j_call: TRBJ2-5; v_call: TRBV19; cdr3_nt: TGTGCCAGTAGTGGGGCGGCTCAAGAGACCCAGTACTTC; cdr3_aa: CASSGAAQETQYF
clone_size: NA; d_call: TRBD1; j_call: TRBJ1-1; v_call: TRBV9; cdr3_nt: TGTGCCAGCAGCCTCCGACAGGGGGACACTGAAGCTTTCTTT; cdr3_aa: CASSLRQGDTEAFF
clone_size: NA; d_call: TRBD1; j_call: TRBJ2-7; v_call: TRBV5-4; cdr3_nt: TGTGCCAGCAGCTTGCCGGGACAGGGGGTTTACTACGAGCAGTACTTC; cdr3_aa: CASSLPGQGVYYEQYF